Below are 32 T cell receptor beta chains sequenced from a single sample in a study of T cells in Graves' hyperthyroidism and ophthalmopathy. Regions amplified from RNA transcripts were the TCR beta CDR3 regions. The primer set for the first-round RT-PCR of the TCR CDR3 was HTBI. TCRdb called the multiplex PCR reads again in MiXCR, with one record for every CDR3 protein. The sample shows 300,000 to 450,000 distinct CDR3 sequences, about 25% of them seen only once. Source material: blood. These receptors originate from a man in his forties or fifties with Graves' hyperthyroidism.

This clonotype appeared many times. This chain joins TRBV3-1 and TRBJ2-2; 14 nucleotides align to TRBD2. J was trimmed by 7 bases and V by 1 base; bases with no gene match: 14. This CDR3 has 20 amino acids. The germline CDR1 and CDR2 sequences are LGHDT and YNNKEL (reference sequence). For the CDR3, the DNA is TGTGCCAGCAGCCAAGGAAGGGCTGGGACTAGCGGGAGTAAGATCGGGGAGCTGTTTTTT. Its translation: CASSQGRAGTSGSKIGELFF.

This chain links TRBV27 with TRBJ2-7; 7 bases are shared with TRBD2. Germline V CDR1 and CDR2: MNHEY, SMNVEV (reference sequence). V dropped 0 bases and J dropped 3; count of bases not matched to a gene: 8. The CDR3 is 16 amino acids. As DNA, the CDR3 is TGTGCCAGCAGTTTATCGGGGGGGAGGGGTGACTACGAGCAGTACTTC. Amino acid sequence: CASSLSGGRGDYEQYF.

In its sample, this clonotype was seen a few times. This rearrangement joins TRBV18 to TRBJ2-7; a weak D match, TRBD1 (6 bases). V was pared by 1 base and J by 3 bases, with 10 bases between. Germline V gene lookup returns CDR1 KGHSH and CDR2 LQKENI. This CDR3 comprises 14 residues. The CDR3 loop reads CASSPRTDGYEQYF. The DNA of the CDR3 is TGTGCCAGCTCACCACGGACAGACGGCTACGAGCAGTACTTC.

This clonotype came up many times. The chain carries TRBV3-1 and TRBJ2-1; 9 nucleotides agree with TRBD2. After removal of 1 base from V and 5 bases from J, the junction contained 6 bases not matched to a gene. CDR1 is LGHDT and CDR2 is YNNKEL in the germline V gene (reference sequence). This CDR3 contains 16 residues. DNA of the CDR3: TGTGCCAGCAGCCAAGTTGGGCGGGAGGGGCACAATGAGCAGTTCTTC. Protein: CASSQVGREGHNEQFF.

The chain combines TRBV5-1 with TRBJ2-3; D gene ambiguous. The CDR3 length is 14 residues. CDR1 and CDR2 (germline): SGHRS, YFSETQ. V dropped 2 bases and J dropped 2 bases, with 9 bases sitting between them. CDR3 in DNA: TGCGCCAGCAGCTTAGTAAGCGACACAGATACGCAGTATTTT. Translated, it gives CASSLVSDTDTQYF.

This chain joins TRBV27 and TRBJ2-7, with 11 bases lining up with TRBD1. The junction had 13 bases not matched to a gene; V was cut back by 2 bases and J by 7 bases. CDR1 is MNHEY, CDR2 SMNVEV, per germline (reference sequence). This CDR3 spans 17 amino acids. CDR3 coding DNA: TGTGCCAGCAGTTTAACGAGGACTGGACAGGGGGCGGTGGAGCAGTACTTC. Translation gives CASSLTRTGQGAVEQYF.

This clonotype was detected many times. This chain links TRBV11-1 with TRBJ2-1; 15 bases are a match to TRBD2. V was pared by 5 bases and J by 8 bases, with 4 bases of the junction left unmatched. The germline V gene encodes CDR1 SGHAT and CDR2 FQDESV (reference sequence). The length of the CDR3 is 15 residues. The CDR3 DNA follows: TGTGCCAGCAGCGGACTAGCGGGAGGGAGGCATGAGCAGTTCTTC. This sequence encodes CASSGLAGGRHEQFF.

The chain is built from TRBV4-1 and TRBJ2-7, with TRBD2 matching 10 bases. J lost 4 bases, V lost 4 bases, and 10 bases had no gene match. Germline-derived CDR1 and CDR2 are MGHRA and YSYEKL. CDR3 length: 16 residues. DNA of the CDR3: TGCGCCAGCAGCCCTGACGTCGATAGCGGGAGGTACGAGCAGTACTTC. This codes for CASSPDVDSGRYEQYF.

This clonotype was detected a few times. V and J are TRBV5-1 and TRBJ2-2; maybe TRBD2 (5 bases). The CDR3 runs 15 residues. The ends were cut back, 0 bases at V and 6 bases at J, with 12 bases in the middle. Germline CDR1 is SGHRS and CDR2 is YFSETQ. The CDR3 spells CASSLGPGVAGELFF. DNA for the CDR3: TGCGCCAGCAGCTTGGGTCCCGGGGTGGCCGGGGAGCTGTTTTTT.

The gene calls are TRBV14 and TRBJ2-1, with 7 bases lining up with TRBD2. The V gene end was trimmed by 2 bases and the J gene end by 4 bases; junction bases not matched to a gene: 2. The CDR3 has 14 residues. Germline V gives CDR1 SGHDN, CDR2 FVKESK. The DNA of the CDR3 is TGTGCCAGCAGCCAATTAGCGGGTTACAATGAGCAGTTCTTC. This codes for CASSQLAGYNEQFF. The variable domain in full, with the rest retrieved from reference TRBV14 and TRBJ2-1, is EAGVTQFPSHSVIEKGQTVTLRCDPISGHDNLYWYRRVMGKEIKFLLHFVKESKQDESGMPNNRFLAERTGGTYSTLKVQPAELEDSGVYFCASSQLAGYNEQFFGPGTRLTVL.

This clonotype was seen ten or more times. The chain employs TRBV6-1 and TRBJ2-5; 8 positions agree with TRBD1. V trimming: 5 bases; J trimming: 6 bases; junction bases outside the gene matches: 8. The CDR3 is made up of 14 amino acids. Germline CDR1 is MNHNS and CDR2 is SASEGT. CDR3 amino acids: CASSPGQAVQTQYF. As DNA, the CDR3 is TGTGCCAGCAGTCCGGGACAGGCGGTTCAGACCCAGTACTTC.

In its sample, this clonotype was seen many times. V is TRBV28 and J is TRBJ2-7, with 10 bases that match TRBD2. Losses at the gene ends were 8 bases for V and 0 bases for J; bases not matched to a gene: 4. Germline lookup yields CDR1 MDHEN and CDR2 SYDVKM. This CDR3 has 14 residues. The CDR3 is CASPPSGGSYEQYF. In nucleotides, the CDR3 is TGTGCCAGCCCCCCTAGCGGGGGCTCCTACGAGCAGTACTTC.

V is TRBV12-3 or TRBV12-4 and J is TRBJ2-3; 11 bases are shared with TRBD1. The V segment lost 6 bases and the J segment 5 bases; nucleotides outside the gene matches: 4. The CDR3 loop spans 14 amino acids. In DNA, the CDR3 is TGTGCCAGCAGGAGGACAGGGGGCGTAGATACGCAGTATTTT. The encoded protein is CASRRTGGVDTQYF.

The CDR3 spells CASSISLAGAYEQYF. The CDR3 DNA reads TGTGCCAGTAGTATCAGTTTAGCGGGAGCCTACGAGCAGTACTTC. This chain uses TRBV19 with TRBJ2-7; 9 bases align to TRBD2. Germline CDR1 and CDR2: LNHDA and SQIVND (reference sequence). The CDR3 consists of 15 residues. V lost 3 bases, J lost 2 bases, and 5 bases stayed unmatched.

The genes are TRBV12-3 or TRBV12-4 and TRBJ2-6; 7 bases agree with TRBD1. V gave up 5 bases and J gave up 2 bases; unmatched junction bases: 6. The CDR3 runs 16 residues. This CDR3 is CASSADQGAGANVLTF. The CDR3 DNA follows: TGTGCCAGCAGTGCGGATCAGGGGGCTGGGGCCAACGTCCTGACTTTC.

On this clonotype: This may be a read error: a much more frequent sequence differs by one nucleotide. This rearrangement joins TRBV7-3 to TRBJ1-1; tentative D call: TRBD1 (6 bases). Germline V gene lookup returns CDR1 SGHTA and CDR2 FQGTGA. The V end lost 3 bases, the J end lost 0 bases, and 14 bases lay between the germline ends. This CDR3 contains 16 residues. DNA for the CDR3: TGTGCCAGCAGCTTTGGATCGGGGGGCATGAACACTGAAGCTTTCTTT. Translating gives CASSFGSGGMNTEAFF.

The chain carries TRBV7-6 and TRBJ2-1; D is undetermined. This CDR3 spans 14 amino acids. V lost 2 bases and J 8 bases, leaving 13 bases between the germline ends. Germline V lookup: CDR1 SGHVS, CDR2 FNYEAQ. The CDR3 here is CASSLIISRDEQFF. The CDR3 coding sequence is TGTGCCAGCAGCTTAATAATTTCGCGAGATGAGCAGTTCTTC.

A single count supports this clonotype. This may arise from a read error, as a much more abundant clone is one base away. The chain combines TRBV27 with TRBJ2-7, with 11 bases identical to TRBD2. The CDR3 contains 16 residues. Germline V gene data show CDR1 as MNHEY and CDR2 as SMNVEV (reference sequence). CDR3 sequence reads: CASQKGTSGISYGQYF. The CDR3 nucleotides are TGTGCCAGCCAAAAAGGGACTAGCGGAATCTCCTACGGGCAGTACTTC.

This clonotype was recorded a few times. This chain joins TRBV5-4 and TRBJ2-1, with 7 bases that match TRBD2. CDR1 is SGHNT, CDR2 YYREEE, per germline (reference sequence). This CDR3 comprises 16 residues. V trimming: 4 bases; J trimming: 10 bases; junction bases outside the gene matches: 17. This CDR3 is CASSAGSGTAPGEQFF. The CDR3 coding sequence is TGTGCCAGCAGCGCAGGCAGCGGGACGGCCCCAGGAGAGCAGTTCTTC.

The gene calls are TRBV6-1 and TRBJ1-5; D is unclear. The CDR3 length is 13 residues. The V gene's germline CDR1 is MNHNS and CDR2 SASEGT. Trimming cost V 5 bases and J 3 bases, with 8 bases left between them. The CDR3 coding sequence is TGTGCCAGCAGTCCTATAGTCAATCAGCCCCAGCATTTT. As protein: CASSPIVNQPQHF.

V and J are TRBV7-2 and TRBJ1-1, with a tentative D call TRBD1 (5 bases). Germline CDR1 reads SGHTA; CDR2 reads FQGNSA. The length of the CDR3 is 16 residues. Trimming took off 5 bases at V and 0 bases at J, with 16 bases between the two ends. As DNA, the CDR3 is TGTGCCAGCAGCCCATCGGGAGGGACGGTGAACACTGAAGCTTTCTTT. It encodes CASSPSGGTVNTEAFF. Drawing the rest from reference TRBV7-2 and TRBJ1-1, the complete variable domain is GAGVSQSPSNKVTEKGKDVELRCDPISGHTALYWYRQSLGQGLEFLIYFQGNSAPDKSGLPSDRFSAERTGGSVSTLTIQRTQQEDSAVYLCASSPSGGTVNTEAFFGQGTRLTVV.

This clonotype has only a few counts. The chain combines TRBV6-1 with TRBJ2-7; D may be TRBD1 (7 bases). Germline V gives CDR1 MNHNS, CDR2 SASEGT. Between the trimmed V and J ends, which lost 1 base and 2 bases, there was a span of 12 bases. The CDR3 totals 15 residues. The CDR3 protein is CASSEEGRGAYEQYF. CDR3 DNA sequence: TGTGCCAGCAGTGAAGAGGGCAGGGGGGCCTACGAGCAGTACTTC.

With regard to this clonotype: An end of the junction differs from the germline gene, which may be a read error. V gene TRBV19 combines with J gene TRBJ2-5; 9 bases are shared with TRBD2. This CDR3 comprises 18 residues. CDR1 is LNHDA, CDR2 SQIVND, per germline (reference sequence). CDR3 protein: CACSIGSRAGGLEETQYF. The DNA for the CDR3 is TGTGCCTGTAGTATAGGGTCCAGAGCGGGAGGACTTGAGGAGACCCAGTACTTC.

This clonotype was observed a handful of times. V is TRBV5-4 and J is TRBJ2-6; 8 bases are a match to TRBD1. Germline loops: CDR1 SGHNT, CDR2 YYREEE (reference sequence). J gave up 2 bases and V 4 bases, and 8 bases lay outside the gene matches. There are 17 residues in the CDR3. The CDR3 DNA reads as TGTGCCAGCAGCCCCGTGGCAGGGGGCGCTGGGGCCAACGTCCTGACTTTC. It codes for CASSPVAGGAGANVLTF.

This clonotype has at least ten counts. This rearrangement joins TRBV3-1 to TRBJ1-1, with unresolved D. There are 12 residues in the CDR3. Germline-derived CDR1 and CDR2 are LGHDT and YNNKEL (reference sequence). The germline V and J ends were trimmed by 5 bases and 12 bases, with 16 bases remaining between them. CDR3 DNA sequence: TGTGCCAGCAGCGAAACAGTGGCCGGGACTTTCTTT. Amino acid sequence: CASSETVAGTFF.

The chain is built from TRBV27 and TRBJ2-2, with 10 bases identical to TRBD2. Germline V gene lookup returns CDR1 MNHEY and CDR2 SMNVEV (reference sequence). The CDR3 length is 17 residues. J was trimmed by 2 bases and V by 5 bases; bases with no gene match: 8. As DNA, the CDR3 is TGTGCCAGCAGTCCCCGGACTAGCGGTATCAACACCGGGGAGCTGTTTTTT. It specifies CASSPRTSGINTGELFF.

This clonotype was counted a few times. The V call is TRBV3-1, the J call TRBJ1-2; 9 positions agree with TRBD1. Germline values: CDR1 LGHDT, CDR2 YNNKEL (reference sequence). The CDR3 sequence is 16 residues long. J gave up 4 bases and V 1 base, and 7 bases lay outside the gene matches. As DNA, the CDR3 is TGTGCCAGCAGCCAAGCGGGACAGGGAGCCCTCTATGGCTACACCTTC. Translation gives CASSQAGQGALYGYTF.

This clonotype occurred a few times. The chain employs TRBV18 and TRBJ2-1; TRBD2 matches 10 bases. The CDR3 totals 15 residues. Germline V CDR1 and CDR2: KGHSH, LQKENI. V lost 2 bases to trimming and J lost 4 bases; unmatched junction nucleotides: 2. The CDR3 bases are TGTGCCAGCTCACCAACTAGCGGGATATACAATGAGCAGTTCTTC. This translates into CASSPTSGIYNEQFF.

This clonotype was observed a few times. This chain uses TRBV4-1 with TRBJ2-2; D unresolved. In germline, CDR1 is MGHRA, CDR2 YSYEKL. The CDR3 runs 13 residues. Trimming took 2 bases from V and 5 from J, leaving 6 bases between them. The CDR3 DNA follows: TGCGCCAGCAGCCAACAGCTTACCGGGGAGCTGTTTTTT. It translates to CASSQQLTGELFF.

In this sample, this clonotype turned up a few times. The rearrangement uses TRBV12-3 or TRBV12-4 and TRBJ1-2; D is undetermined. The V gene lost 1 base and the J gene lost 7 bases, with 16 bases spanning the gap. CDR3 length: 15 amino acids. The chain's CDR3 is CASSLVGGTLGGYTF. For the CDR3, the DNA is TGTGCCAGCAGTTTAGTAGGCGGAACCCTGGGTGGCTACACCTTC.

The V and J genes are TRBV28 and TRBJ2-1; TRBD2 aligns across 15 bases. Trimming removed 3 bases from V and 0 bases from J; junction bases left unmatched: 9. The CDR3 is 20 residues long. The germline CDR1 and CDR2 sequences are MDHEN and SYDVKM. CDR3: CASSFLGTSGGTSSYNEQFF. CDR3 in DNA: TGTGCCAGCAGTTTCCTCGGGACTAGCGGGGGGACTAGCTCCTACAATGAGCAGTTCTTC.

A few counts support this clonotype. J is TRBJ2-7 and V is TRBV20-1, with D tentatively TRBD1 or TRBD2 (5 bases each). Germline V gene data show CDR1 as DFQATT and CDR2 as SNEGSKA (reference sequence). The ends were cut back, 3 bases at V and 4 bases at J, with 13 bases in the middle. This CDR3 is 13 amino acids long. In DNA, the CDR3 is TGCAGTGCTAGTAGGGACCGTCCTTACGAGCAGTACTTC. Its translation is CSASRDRPYEQYF.